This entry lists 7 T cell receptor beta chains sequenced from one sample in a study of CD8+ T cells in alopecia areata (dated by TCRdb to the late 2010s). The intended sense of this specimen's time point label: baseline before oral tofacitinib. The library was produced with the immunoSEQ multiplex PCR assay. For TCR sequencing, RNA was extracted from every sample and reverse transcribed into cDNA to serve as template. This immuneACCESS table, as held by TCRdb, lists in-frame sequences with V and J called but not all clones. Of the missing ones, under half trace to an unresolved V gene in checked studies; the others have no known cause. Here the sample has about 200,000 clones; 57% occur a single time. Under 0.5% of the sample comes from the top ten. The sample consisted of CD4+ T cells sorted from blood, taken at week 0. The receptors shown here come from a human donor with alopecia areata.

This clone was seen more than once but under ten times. The CDR3 protein is CASSQAPIGEQFF. The CDR3 DNA follows: TGCGCCAGCAGCCAAGCTCCTATCGGAGAGCAGTTCTTC. This chain joins TRBV4-1 and TRBJ2-1, with D uncertain. The V gene lost 1 base and the J gene lost 10 bases, with 11 bases spanning the gap. Germline CDR1 is MGHRA and CDR2 is YSYEKL. The CDR3 is 13 amino acids.

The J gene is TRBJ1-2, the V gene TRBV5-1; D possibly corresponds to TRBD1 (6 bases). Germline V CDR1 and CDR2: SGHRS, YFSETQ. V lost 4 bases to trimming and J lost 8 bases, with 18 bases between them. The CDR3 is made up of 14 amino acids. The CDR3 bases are TGCGCCAGCAGCGCGGGGGTACAGGGATACGGCTACACCTTC. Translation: CASSAGVQGYGYTF. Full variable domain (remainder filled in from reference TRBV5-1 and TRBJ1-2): KAGVTQTPRYLIKTRGQQVTLSCSPISGHRSVSWYQQTPGQGLQFLFEYFSETQRNKGNFPGRFSGRQFSNSRSEMNVSTLELGDSALYLCASSAGVQGYGYTFGSGTRLTVV.

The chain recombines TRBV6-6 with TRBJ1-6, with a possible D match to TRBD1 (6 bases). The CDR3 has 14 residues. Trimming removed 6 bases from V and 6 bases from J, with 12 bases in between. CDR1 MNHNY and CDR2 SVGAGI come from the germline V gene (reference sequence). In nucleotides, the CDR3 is TGTGCCAGCAGAGAACAGGGAAGTAATTCACCCCTCCACTTT. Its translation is CASREQGSNSPLHF.

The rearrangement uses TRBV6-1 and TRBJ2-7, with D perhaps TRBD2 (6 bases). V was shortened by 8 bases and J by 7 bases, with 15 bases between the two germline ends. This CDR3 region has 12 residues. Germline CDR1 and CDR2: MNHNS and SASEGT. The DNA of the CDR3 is TGTGCCAGCGGGACTCCGGTCGGGGAGCAGTACTTC. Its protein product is CASGTPVGEQYF.

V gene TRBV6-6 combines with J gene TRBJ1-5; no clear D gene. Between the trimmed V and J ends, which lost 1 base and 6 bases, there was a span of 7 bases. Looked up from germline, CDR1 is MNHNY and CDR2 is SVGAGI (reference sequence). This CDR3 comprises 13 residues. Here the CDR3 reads CASSYYEGQPQHF. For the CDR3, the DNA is TGTGCCAGCAGTTACTACGAGGGTCAGCCCCAGCATTTT.

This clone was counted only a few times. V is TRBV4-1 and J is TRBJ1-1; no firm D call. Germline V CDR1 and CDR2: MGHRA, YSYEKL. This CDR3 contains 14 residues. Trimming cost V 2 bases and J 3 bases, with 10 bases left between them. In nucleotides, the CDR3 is TGCGCCAGCAGCCAAAGCCCAAGGCACACTGAAGCTTTCTTT. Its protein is CASSQSPRHTEAFF.

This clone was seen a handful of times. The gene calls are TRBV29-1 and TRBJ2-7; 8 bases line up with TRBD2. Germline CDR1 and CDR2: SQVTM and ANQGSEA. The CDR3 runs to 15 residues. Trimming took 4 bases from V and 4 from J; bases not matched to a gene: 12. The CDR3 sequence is CSVGIFSAGAYEQYF. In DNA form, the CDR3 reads TGCAGCGTTGGGATTTTCTCAGCGGGAGCGTACGAGCAGTACTTC.